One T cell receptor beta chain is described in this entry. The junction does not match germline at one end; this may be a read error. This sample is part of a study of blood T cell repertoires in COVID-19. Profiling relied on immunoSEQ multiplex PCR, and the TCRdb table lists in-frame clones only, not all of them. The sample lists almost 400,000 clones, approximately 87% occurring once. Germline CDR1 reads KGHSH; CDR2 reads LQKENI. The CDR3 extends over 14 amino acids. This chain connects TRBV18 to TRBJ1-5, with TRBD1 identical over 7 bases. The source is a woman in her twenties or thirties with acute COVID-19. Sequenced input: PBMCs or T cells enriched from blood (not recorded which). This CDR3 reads CASSPQGQGQPQHF. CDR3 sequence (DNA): TGTGCCAGCTCTCCACAGGGGCAGGGTCAGCCCCAGCATTTT.